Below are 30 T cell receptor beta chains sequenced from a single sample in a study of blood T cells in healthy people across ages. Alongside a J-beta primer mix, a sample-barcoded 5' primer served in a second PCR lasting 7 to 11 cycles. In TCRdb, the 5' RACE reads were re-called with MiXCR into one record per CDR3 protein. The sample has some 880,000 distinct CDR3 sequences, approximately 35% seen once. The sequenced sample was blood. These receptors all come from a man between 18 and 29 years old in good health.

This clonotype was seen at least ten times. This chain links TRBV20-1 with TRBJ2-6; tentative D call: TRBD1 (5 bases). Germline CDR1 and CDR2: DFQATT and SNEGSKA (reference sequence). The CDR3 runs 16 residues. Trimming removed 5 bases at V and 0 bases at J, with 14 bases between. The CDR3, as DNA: TGCAGTGCTGGGGCATACCCAGACTCTGGGGCCAACGTCCTGACTTTC. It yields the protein CSAGAYPDSGANVLTF.

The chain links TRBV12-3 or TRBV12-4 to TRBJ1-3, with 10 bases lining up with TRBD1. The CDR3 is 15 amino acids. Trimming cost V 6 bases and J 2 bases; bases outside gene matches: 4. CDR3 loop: CASSDGTGAGNTIYF. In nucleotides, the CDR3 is TGTGCCAGCAGCGACGGGACAGGGGCTGGAAACACCATATATTTT.

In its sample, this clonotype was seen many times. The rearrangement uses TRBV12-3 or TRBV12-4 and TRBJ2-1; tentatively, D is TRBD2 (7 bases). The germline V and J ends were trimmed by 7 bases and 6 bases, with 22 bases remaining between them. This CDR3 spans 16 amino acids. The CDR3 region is CASTPGIGGGTNEQFF. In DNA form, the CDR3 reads TGTGCCAGCACACCAGGGATTGGCGGGGGCACCAATGAGCAGTTCTTC.

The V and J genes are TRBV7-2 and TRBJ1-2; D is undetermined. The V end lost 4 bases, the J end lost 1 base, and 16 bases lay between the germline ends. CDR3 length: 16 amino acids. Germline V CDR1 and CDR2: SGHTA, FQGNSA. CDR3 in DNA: TGTGCCAGCAGCTCTTCACGGGGAGTCCGTAACTATGGCTACACCTTC. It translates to CASSSSRGVRNYGYTF.

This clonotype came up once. The chain's CDR3 is CASSSTAEATSEAFF. In DNA, the CDR3 is TGTGCCAGCAGTTCCACAGCGGAGGCTACTTCTGAAGCTTTCTTT. The rearrangement joins TRBV28 to TRBJ1-1; D gene unclear. The CDR3 has 15 amino acids. Germline assignment: CDR1 MDHEN and CDR2 SYDVKM. V was shortened by 4 bases and J by 6 bases, with 18 bases between the two germline ends.

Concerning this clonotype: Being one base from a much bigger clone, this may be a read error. CDR3 sequence (DNA): TGCAGTGCTAAACAGGGGAACACTGAAGCTTTCTTT. Residues: CSAKQGNTEAFF. The genes are TRBV20-1 and TRBJ1-1, with D possibly being TRBD1 (6 bases). This CDR3 has 12 amino acids. The germline V gene encodes CDR1 DFQATT and CDR2 SNEGSKA (reference sequence). V was shortened by 4 bases and J by 1 base, with 7 bases between the two germline ends.

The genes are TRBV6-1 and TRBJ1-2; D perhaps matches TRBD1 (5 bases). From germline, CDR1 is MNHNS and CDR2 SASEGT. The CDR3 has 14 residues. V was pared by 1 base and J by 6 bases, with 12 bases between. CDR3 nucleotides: TGTGCCAGCAGTGAAGATGCGACAGACAATGGCTACACCTTC. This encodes CASSEDATDNGYTF.

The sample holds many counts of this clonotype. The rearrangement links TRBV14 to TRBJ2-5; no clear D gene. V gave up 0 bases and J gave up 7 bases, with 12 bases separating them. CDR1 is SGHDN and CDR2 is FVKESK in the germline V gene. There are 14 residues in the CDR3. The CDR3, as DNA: TGTGCCAGCAGCCAAGATCTGGTCGCCGGGACCCAGTACTTC. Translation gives CASSQDLVAGTQYF.

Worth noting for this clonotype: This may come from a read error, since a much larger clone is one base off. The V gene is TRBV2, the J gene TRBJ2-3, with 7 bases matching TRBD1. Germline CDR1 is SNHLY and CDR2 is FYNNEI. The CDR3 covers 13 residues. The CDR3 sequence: CASRRDSTETQYF. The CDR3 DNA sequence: TGTGCCAGCAGGAGGGACAGCACAGAGACGCAGTATTTT.

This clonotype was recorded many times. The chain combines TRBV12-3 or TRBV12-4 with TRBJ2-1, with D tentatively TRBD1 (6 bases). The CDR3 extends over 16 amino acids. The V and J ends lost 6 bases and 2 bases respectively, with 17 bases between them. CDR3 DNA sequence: TGTGCCAGCAGACCTCAGGGGCCCAGCCCCTACAATGAGCAGTTCTTC. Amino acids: CASRPQGPSPYNEQFF.

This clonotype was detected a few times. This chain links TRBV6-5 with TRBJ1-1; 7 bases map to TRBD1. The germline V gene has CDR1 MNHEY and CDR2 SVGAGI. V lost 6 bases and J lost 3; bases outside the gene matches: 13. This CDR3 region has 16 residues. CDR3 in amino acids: CASSPGQAGVDTEAFF. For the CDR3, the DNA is TGTGCCAGCAGCCCCGGACAGGCCGGGGTGGACACTGAAGCTTTCTTT.

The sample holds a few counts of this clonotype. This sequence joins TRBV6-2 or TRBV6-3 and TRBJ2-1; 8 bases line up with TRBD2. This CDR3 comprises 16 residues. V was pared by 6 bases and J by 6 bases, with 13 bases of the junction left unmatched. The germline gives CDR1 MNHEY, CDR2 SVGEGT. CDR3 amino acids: CASSYRGLVPANEQFF. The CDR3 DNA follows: TGTGCCAGCAGCTACCGGGGACTAGTACCTGCCAATGAGCAGTTCTTC.

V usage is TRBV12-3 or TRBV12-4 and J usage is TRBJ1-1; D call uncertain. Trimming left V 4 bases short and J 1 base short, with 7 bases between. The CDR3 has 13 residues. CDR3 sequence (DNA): TGTGCCAGCAGTTCTGCTAAGAACACTGAAGCTTTCTTT. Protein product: CASSSAKNTEAFF.

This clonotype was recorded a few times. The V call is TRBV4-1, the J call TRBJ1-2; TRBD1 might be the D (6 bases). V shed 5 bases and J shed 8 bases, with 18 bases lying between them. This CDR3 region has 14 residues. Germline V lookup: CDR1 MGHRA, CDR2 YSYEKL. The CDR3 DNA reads TGCGCCAGCAGCTTTGAGGAGTACAGGGACGGCTACACCTTC. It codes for CASSFEEYRDGYTF.

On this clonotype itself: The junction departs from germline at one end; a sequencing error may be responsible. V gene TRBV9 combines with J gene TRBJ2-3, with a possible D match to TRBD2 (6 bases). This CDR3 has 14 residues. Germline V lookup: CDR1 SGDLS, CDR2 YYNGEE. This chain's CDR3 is CANSVGGGTDTQYF. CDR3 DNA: TGTGCCAACAGCGTCGGGGGAGGCACAGATACGCAGTATTTT.

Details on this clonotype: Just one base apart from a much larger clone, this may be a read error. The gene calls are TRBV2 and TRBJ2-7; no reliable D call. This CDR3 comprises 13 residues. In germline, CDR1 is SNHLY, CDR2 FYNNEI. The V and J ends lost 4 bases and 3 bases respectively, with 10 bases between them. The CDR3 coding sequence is TGTGCCAGCAGTGCCCCCTGTGACTACGAGCAGTACTTC. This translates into CASSAPCDYEQYF.

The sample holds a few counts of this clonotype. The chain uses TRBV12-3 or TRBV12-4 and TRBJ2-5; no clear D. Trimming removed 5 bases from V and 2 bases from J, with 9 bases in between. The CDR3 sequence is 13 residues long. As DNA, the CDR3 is TGTGCCAGCAGTGTCGTCGGACAAGAGACCCAGTACTTC. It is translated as CASSVVGQETQYF.

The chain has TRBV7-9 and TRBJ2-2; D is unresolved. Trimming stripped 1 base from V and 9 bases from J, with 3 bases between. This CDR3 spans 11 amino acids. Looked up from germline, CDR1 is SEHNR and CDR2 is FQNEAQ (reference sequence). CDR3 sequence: CASSLGWELFF. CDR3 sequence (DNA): TGTGCCAGCAGCTTAGGGTGGGAGCTGTTTTTT.

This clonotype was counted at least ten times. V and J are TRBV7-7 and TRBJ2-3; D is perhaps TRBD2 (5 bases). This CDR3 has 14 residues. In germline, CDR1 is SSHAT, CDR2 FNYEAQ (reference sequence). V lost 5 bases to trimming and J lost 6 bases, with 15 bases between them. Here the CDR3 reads CASSPSGIGDTQYF. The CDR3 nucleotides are TGTGCCAGCAGCCCCTCGGGGATCGGGGATACGCAGTATTTT.

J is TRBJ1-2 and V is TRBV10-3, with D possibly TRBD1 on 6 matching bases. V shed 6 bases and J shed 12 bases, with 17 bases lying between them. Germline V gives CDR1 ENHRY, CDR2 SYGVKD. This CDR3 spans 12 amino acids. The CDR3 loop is CAIRRQDLGDTF. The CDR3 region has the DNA TGTGCCATCAGGCGACAGGACCTCGGCGACACCTTC.

The CDR3 DNA reads as TGTGCCAGCAGCTTAGACCGAGACGGAGGATACTATGGCTACACCTTC. Protein: CASSLDRDGGYYGYTF. The chain links TRBV7-2 to TRBJ1-2; no definite D call. V shed 1 base and J shed 3 bases, with 15 bases lying between them. Germline values: CDR1 SGHTA, CDR2 FQGNSA. The length of the CDR3 is 16 residues.

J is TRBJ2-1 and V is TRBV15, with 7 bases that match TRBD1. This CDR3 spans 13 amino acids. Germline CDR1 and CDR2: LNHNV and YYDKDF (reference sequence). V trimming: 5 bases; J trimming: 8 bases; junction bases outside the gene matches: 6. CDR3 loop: CATSGQVIDEQFF. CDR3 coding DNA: TGTGCCACCAGCGGACAGGTTATCGATGAGCAGTTCTTC.

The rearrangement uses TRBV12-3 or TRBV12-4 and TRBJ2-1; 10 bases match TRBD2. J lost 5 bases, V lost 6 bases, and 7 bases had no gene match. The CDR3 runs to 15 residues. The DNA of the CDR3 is TGTGCCAGCAGCCTTGGACTAGCGGTACACAATGAGCAGTTCTTC. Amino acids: CASSLGLAVHNEQFF.

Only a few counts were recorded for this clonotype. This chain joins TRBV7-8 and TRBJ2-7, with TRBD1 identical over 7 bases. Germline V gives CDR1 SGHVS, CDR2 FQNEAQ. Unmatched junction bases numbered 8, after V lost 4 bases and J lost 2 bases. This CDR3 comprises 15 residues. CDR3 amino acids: CASSYGTASPYEQYF. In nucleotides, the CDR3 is TGTGCCAGCAGCTACGGGACAGCGAGTCCCTACGAGCAGTACTTC.

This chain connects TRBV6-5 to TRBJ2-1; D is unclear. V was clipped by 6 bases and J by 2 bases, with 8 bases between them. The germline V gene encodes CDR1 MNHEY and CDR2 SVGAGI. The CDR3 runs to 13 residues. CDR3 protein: CASRRATYNEQFF. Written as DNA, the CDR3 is TGTGCCAGCAGACGAGCAACCTACAATGAGCAGTTCTTC.

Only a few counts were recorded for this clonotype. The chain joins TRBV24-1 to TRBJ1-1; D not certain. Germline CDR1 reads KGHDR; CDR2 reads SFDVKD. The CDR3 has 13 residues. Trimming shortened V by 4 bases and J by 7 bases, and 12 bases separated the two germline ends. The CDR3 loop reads CATSEPGRGEAFF. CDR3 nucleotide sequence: TGTGCCACCAGTGAACCAGGACGTGGTGAAGCTTTCTTT.

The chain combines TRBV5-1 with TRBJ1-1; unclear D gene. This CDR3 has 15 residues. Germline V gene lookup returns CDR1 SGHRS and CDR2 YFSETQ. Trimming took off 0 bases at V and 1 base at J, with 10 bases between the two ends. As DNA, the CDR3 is TGCGCCAGCAGCTTGGTGGCAACTCAGAACACTGAAGCTTTCTTT. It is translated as CASSLVATQNTEAFF.

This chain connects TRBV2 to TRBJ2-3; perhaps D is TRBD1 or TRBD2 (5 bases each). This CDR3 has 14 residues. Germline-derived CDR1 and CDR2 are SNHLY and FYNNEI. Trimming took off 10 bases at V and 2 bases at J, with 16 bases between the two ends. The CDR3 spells CAKKGPRLTDTQYF. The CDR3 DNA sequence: TGTGCCAAGAAGGGACCACGACTCACAGATACGCAGTATTTT.

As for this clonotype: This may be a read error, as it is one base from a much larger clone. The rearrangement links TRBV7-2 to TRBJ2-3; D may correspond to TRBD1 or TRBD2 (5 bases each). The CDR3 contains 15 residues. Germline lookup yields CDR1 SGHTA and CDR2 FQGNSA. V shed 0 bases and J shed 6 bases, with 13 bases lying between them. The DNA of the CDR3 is TGTGCCAGCAGCTTAGCGGGGACCACGTGCGATACGCAGTATTTT. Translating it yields CASSLAGTTCDTQYF.

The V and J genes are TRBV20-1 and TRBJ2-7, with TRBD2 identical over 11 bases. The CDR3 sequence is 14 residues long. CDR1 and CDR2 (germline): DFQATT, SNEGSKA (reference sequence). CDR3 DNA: TGCAGCGCCTTAGCGGGGGGGAAATCCTACGAGCAGTACTTC. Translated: CSALAGGKSYEQYF.